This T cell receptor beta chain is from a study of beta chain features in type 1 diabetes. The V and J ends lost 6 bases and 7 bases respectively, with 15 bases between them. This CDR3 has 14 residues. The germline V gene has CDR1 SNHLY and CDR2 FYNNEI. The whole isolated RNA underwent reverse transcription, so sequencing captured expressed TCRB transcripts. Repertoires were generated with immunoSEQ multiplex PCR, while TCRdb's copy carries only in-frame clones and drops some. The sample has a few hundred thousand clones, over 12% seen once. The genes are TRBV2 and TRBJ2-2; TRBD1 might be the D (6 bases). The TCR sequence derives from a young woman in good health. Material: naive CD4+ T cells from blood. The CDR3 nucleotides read TGTGCCAGCAGCAACACTCAGGGGATCGGGGAGCTGTTTTTT. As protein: CASSNTQGIGELFF.